Presented here are 15 T cell receptor beta chains from one specimen sequenced in a study of T cell responses to AZD1222 COVID-19 vaccine. Profiling relied on immunoSEQ multiplex PCR, and the TCRdb table lists in-frame clones only, not all of them. The repertoire holds over 100,000 clones, with around 86% as singletons. The sample was peripheral blood, taken on day 0 of AZD1222 vaccination. The receptors were sampled from an adult in good health.

This chain joins TRBV5-1 and TRBJ2-7, with 9 bases fitting TRBD2. Germline-derived CDR1 and CDR2 are SGHRS and YFSETQ. The length of the CDR3 is 15 residues. Trimming took 1 base from V and 7 from J; bases not matched to a gene: 9. CDR3 DNA sequence: TGCGCCAGCAGCTTGCGGGCTAGCGGGGTAAGGGAGCAGTACTTC. Amino acid sequence: CASSLRASGVREQYF. The full variable domain, with the rest looked up from reference TRBV5-1 and TRBJ2-7, is KAGVTQTPRYLIKTRGQQVTLSCSPISGHRSVSWYQQTPGQGLQFLFEYFSETQRNKGNFPGRFSGRQFSNSRSEMNVSTLELGDSALYLCASSLRASGVREQYFGPGTRLTVT.

This chain uses TRBV10-3 with TRBJ1-2; weak D call: TRBD1 (6 bases). Trimming pared 6 bases from V and 2 bases from J, leaving 13 bases between. The CDR3 is 14 amino acids. Germline CDR1 is ENHRY and CDR2 is SYGVKD. The CDR3, as DNA: TGTGCCATCAGCCCCACAGGGATGAACTATGGCTACACCTTC. Amino acids: CAISPTGMNYGYTF.

The chain recombines TRBV30 with TRBJ1-2, with D possibly matching TRBD1 (6 bases). The V and J ends lost 2 bases and 4 bases respectively, with 11 bases between them. CDR1 is GTSNPN and CDR2 is SVGIG in the germline V gene (reference sequence). This CDR3 is 13 amino acids long. The CDR3 DNA is TGTGCCTGGAGTTCCGGGACACCCTATGGCTACACCTTC. Amino acids: CAWSSGTPYGYTF.

The chain uses TRBV28 and TRBJ1-1, with D perhaps matching TRBD1 (5 bases). The CDR3 runs to 15 residues. The germline V gene encodes CDR1 MDHEN and CDR2 SYDVKM. Trimming left V 4 bases short and J 1 base short, with 13 bases between. DNA for the CDR3: TGTGCCAGCAGTTCTCCGGGACTCCCGAACACTGAAGCTTTCTTT. It specifies CASSSPGLPNTEAFF.

The CDR3, as DNA: TGTGCCTGGAGTGTGGGGGGACTCCCGTATGGCTACACCTTC. It is translated as CAWSVGGLPYGYTF. The chain combines TRBV30 with TRBJ1-2; a weak D match, TRBD1 (5 bases). V lost 0 bases and J 5 bases, leaving 13 bases between the germline ends. CDR3 length: 14 amino acids. Germline-derived CDR1 and CDR2 are GTSNPN and SVGIG (reference sequence).

The genes are TRBV18 and TRBJ2-7; TRBD1 aligns across 7 bases. V lost 5 bases and J lost 3; bases outside the gene matches: 4. The CDR3 runs 13 residues. In germline, CDR1 is KGHSH, CDR2 LQKENI. Written as DNA, the CDR3 is TGTGCCAGCTCATCACAGGGGTACTACGAGCAGTACTTC. Translating it yields CASSSQGYYEQYF. Combining the CDR3 with reference TRBV18 and TRBJ2-7 gives the whole variable domain NAGVMQNPRHLVRRRGQEARLRCSPMKGHSHVYWYRQLPEEGLKFMVYLQKENIIDESGMPKERFSAEFPKEGPSILRIQQVVRGDSAAYFCASSSQGYYEQYFGPGTRLTVT.

The chain uses TRBV28 and TRBJ1-5, with D uncertain. V lost 1 base to trimming and J lost 5 bases, with 9 bases between them. Germline loops: CDR1 MDHEN, CDR2 SYDVKM. The CDR3 loop spans 14 amino acids. The CDR3 DNA follows: TGTGCCAGCAGTTTATTATCCAGAGATCAGCCCCAGCATTTT. Protein sequence: CASSLLSRDQPQHF.

The rearrangement joins TRBV19 to TRBJ2-3; no definite D call. The length of the CDR3 is 12 residues. Germline V gene data show CDR1 as LNHDA and CDR2 as SQIVND (reference sequence). The V and J ends lost 5 bases and 2 bases respectively, with 5 bases between them. The CDR3 region has the DNA TGTGCCAGTAGTCCGAACACAGATACGCAGTATTTT. Translation: CASSPNTDTQYF. Complete variable domain (other parts from reference TRBV19 and TRBJ2-3): DGGITQSPKYLFRKEGQNVTLSCEQNLNHDAMYWYRQDPGQGLRLIYYSQIVNDFQKGDIAEGYSVSREKKESFPLTVTSAQKNPTAFYLCASSPNTDTQYFGPGTRLTVL.

By proportion, this clone is medium-sized (0.01 to 0.1%). The chain joins TRBV5-1 to TRBJ1-1, with 9 bases matching TRBD1. Germline CDR1 SGHRS, CDR2 YFSETQ. J gave up 4 bases and V 6 bases, and 10 bases lay outside the gene matches. The CDR3 runs 15 residues. The DNA for the CDR3 is TGCGCCAGCACCCGGACAGGGGAAGGAAGCACTGAAGCTTTCTTT. This gives the protein CASTRTGEGSTEAFF.

The genes are TRBV11-2 and TRBJ2-7; D possibly matches TRBD1 or TRBD2 (6 bases each). CDR3 size: 16 residues. Germline CDR1 SGHAT, CDR2 FQNNGV. The ends were cut back, 4 bases at V and 0 bases at J, with 16 bases in the middle. The CDR3 protein is CASSSLRGADSYEQYF. CDR3 sequence (DNA): TGTGCCAGCAGCTCCCTTAGGGGGGCGGACTCCTACGAGCAGTACTTC.

The chain uses TRBV5-1 and TRBJ1-2, with D possibly TRBD1 on 6 matching bases. Germline V gene lookup returns CDR1 SGHRS and CDR2 YFSETQ. V gave up 4 bases and J gave up 1 base, with 8 bases separating them. The CDR3 has 13 amino acids. CDR3 amino acids: CASSPDSNYGYTF. The CDR3 DNA follows: TGCGCCAGCAGCCCGGACAGTAACTATGGCTACACCTTC.

This chain connects TRBV20-1 to TRBJ2-3; TRBD2 aligns across 8 bases. The CDR3 consists of 15 residues. V lost 3 bases and J lost 0; bases outside the gene matches: 5. Germline CDR1 reads DFQATT; CDR2 reads SNEGSKA (reference sequence). The CDR3 DNA reads TGCAGTGCTAGTAGCGCGGGGGGTAGCACAGATACGCAGTATTTT. It specifies CSASSAGGSTDTQYF.

The V call is TRBV6-1, the J call TRBJ2-5, with D unresolved. Germline CDR1 and CDR2: MNHNS and SASEGT. The CDR3 is 14 amino acids. The V gene lost 0 bases and the J gene lost 2 bases, with 7 bases spanning the gap. In DNA, the CDR3 is TGTGCCAGCAGTGAAGCGGGTTCTCAAGAGACCCAGTACTTC. Amino acids: CASSEAGSQETQYF.

In its sample, this clone was seen once. Here the CDR3 reads CASSVSSEGTQYF. In nucleotides, the CDR3 is TGCGCCAGCAGCGTCAGCAGCGAGGGGACCCAGTACTTC. The chain recombines TRBV4-3 with TRBJ2-5; D possibly corresponds to TRBD2 (5 bases). V was shortened by 5 bases and J by 7 bases, with 14 bases between the two germline ends. CDR3 length equals 13 residues. Germline values: CDR1 LGHNA, CDR2 YSLEER.

The rearrangement joins TRBV5-5 to TRBJ2-5; weak D call: TRBD2 (6 bases). Germline-derived CDR1 and CDR2 are SGHKS and YYEKEE (reference sequence). Trimming cost V 6 bases and J 5 bases, with 14 bases left between them. This CDR3 spans 13 amino acids. In DNA form, the CDR3 reads TGTGCCAGCACCCCCCGGGGGATGGAGACCCAGTACTTC. Amino acids: CASTPRGMETQYF.